What follows are 2 T cell receptor beta chains derived from one specimen sequenced in a study of Graves' ophthalmopathy and Graves' hyperthyroidism. Amplification of the TCR beta CDR3 regions used RNA transcripts (as template). RT-PCR in the first round used HTBI primers; a second-round multiplex PCR followed. From the multiplex PCR reads, TCRdb called clonotypes with MiXCR, one entry per CDR3 protein. The table lists 650,000 to 900,000 distinct CDR3 sequences, around 40% of them singletons, with about 40% in the top ten. The sequencing input was peripheral blood. The receptor set was obtained from an adult man with Graves' ophthalmopathy.

In its sample, this clonotype was seen many times. The chain combines TRBV20-1 with TRBJ2-7; 7 bases are a match to TRBD2. V shed 3 bases, J shed 3 bases, and the junction held 8 bases outside the gene matches. This CDR3 contains 14 residues. Germline CDR1 reads DFQATT; CDR2 reads SNEGSKA (reference sequence). The DNA for the CDR3 is TGCAGTGCTAGTCGTCCTGCGGGAGTCTACGAGCAGTACTTC. It translates to CSASRPAGVYEQYF.

The V and J genes are TRBV24-1 and TRBJ1-1; no reliable D call. CDR1 and CDR2 (germline): KGHDR, SFDVKD. V lost 4 bases and J 4 bases, leaving 9 bases between the germline ends. The CDR3 covers 13 residues. In nucleotides, the CDR3 is TGTGCCACCAGTGAAGGGCTGGCCACTGAAGCTTTCTTT. The encoded protein is CATSEGLATEAFF.